The 22 T cell receptor beta chains below come from one sample, sequenced in a study of sequential checkpoint blockade in melanoma (dated by TCRdb to about 2019). Receptor libraries were prepared by the immunoSEQ multiplex PCR assay. TCRdb re-hosts the immuneACCESS table, in-frame sequences only. Its copies lack some clones; in the studies checked, an unresolved V gene accounts for under half of them, and the cause for the rest is not known. The table for this sample lists about 4,900 clones; 35% to 40% of them were counted only once. The biggest ten clones account for about 6.6% of the sample. Explained via the paper, the treatment or condition label denotes: randomized to nivolumab then ipilimumab (arm A) or the reverse (arm B). The specimen comprised tumor tissue (inferred from file names), sampled from a patient given nivolumab and ipilimumab in sequence. The receptors were sampled from a human donor with melanoma.

The chain has TRBV11-3 and TRBJ1-3; the match to TRBD1 covers 7 bases. With 2 bases clipped from V and 0 bases from J, the junction kept 4 bases outside the gene matches. This CDR3 has 16 amino acids. Per the germline V gene, CDR1 is SGHNT and CDR2 is YENEEA. CDR3 sequence (DNA): TGTGCCAGCAGCTTAACGGGACAGCGCTCTGGAAACACCATATATTTT. Amino acid sequence: CASSLTGQRSGNTIYF.

The chain carries TRBV18 and TRBJ2-7; possibly TRBD1 for D (6 bases). The V end was cut by 3 bases, the J end by 5 bases, with 14 bases between. This CDR3 is built from 14 residues. Germline lookup yields CDR1 KGHSH and CDR2 LQKENI. In nucleotides, the CDR3 is TGTGCCAGCTCACCCGCGGTAACAGGGAACGAGCAGTACTTC. It encodes CASSPAVTGNEQYF.

In this sample, this clone turned up a few times. The chain combines TRBV19 with TRBJ2-3; 12 bases match TRBD2. Per the germline V gene, CDR1 is LNHDA and CDR2 is SQIVND (reference sequence). The CDR3 length is 13 residues. After removal of 11 bases from V and 5 bases from J, the junction contained 5 bases not matched to a gene. CDR3 DNA sequence: TGTGCCTCCCGGACTAGCGGGGAAGATACGCAGTATTTT. Encoded protein: CASRTSGEDTQYF.

This sequence joins TRBV19 and TRBJ1-1; TRBD1 matches 8 bases. The CDR3 runs 14 residues. Per germline, CDR1 LNHDA and CDR2 SQIVND (reference sequence). Germline trimming cut 4 bases from V and 5 bases from J; bases unmatched to any gene: 6. The CDR3 nucleotides read TGTGCCAGTAGTACTGGACAGGGCGGGACTGAAGCTTTCTTT. Translation: CASSTGQGGTEAFF.

This clone has just a few counts. The gene calls are TRBV30 and TRBJ1-3, with D uncertain. V was shortened by 3 bases and J by 0 bases, with 15 bases between the two germline ends. Germline lookup yields CDR1 GTSNPN and CDR2 SVGIG (reference sequence). CDR3 length: 16 residues. As DNA, the CDR3 is TGTGCCTGGAGGAATGACGGCAGACACTCTGGAAACACCATATATTTT. It yields the protein CAWRNDGRHSGNTIYF.

This clone occurred a few times. The rearrangement joins TRBV7-6 to TRBJ2-7, with a weak D call TRBD2 (5 bases). Germline V gives CDR1 SGHVS, CDR2 FNYEAQ. The CDR3 is 18 residues long. V was trimmed by 2 bases and J by 0 bases, leaving 20 bases between them. The CDR3 DNA follows: TGTGCCAGCAGCTTATTTGGAGTCCGCGGGCAAAGCTCCTACGAGCAGTACTTC. As protein: CASSLFGVRGQSSYEQYF.

The chain carries TRBV5-1 and TRBJ2-4; D might be TRBD1 or TRBD2, each matching 6 bases. CDR3 length equals 16 residues. Looked up from germline, CDR1 is SGHRS and CDR2 is YFSETQ. V was cut by 0 bases and J by 2 bases, with 12 bases left in between. As DNA, the CDR3 is TGCGCCAGCAGCTTGGCGGAGGGGGGATCCAAAAACATTCAGTACTTC. As protein: CASSLAEGGSKNIQYF.

This clone showed up just a few times. The V call is TRBV30, the J call TRBJ2-1; 10 bases match TRBD2. V shed 3 bases, J shed 0 bases, and the junction held 8 bases outside the gene matches. The CDR3 sequence is 17 residues long. From germline, CDR1 is GTSNPN and CDR2 SVGIG (reference sequence). The CDR3 region has the DNA TGTGCCTGGAGCATTGAGCGGGGGGGATTCTCCTACAATGAGCAGTTCTTC. This sequence encodes CAWSIERGGFSYNEQFF.

CDR3 sequence: CASSVSPLVQETQYF. As DNA, the CDR3 is TGTGCCAGCAGCGTCTCCCCACTGGTCCAAGAGACCCAGTACTTC. The chain links TRBV9 to TRBJ2-5; D gene uncertain. Trimming pared 2 bases from V and 1 base from J, leaving 12 bases between. CDR3 length: 15 amino acids. Germline V gene data show CDR1 as SGDLS and CDR2 as YYNGEE.

This clone came up once. CDR3 protein: CAWSTGDYTGELFF. The CDR3 coding sequence is TGTGCCTGGAGCACAGGGGACTACACCGGGGAGCTGTTTTTT. The chain combines TRBV30 with TRBJ2-2; a weak D match, TRBD1 (7 bases). Deletions cut 3 bases from V and 3 bases from J, with 11 bases between. CDR3 length: 14 residues. Germline CDR1 GTSNPN, CDR2 SVGIG (reference sequence).

This chain links TRBV30 with TRBJ1-4, with unresolved D. Between the trimmed V and J ends, which lost 0 bases and 12 bases, there was a span of 8 bases. This CDR3 spans 11 amino acids. Germline lookup yields CDR1 GTSNPN and CDR2 SVGIG (reference sequence). Written as DNA, the CDR3 is TGTGCCTGGAGTGTATTTGAGGAACTGTTTTTT. Translating gives CAWSVFEELFF.

The chain carries TRBV19 and TRBJ2-1; TRBD2 agrees at 7 bases. Germline V gene lookup returns CDR1 LNHDA and CDR2 SQIVND (reference sequence). CDR3 length equals 14 residues. The J segment lost 0 bases and the V segment lost 8 bases, leaving 4 bases of the junction unmatched. Here the CDR3 reads CASGGESSYNEQFF. Written as DNA, the CDR3 is TGTGCCAGTGGGGGGGAGAGCTCCTACAATGAGCAGTTCTTC.

V and J are TRBV5-1 and TRBJ2-2; 10 bases fit TRBD1. Germline CDR1 reads SGHRS; CDR2 reads YFSETQ. This CDR3 comprises 17 residues. Trimming cost V 4 bases and J 4 bases; bases outside gene matches: 10. Here the CDR3 DNA reads TGCGCCAGCAGCCCTACGGGACAGGGGATGGTCACCGGGGAGCTGTTTTTT. Amino acid sequence: CASSPTGQGMVTGELFF.

The gene calls are TRBV7-4 and TRBJ2-7; 8 bases align to TRBD1. The CDR3 loop spans 13 amino acids. Germline assignment: CDR1 SGHVT and CDR2 SQSDAQ. The J segment lost 6 bases and the V segment lost 3 bases, leaving 4 bases of the junction unmatched. The DNA for the CDR3 is TGTGCCAGCAGCTTCGACAGGGGTAGCGAGCAGTACTTC. This sequence encodes CASSFDRGSEQYF.

The gene calls are TRBV1 and TRBJ1-4; the table's D call, TRBD1, has no DNA check behind it. TRBV1 is annotated as a pseudogene. This CDR3 comprises 19 residues. DNA of the CDR3: TGCACCAGCAGCCAAGTCCCCGGGACAGTGATCCCCGAGGTTGAAAAACTGTTTTTT. This sequence encodes CTSSQVPGTVIPEVEKLFF.

The rearrangement links TRBV29-1 to TRBJ2-5; 7 nucleotides line up with TRBD2. The CDR3 is 14 residues long. In germline, CDR1 is SQVTM, CDR2 ANQGSEA. The CDR3 DNA sequence: TGCACCGCGGCGGGGGTCCCTCGGAGGGAGACCCAGTACTTC. Protein product: CTAAGVPRRETQYF.

This clone was observed once. The chain is built from TRBV19 and TRBJ2-5; 7 positions agree with TRBD1. The CDR3 runs to 14 residues. With V trimmed by 0 bases and J by 4 bases, 2 bases remained unmatched. Germline CDR1 and CDR2: LNHDA and SQIVND (reference sequence). The DNA of the CDR3 is TGTGCCAGTAGTATAGAAACAGGGGCAGAGACCCAGTACTTC. As protein: CASSIETGAETQYF.

CDR3 sequence: CASSQRRETGVLSPQHF. The CDR3 nucleotides read TGTGCCAGCAGCCAAAGGAGGGAGACGGGGGTCCTTTCGCCCCAGCATTTT. The genes are TRBV6-8 and TRBJ1-5, with a possible D match to TRBD1 (5 bases). CDR1 is MNHGY and CDR2 is SAAAGT in the germline V gene. CDR3 size: 17 residues. Deletions cut 6 bases from V and 9 bases from J, with 27 bases between.

This clone was counted a few times. This rearrangement joins TRBV11-3 to TRBJ1-2, with a tentative D call TRBD1 (5 bases). Trimming shortened V by 3 bases and J by 8 bases, and 16 bases separated the two germline ends. This CDR3 contains 14 residues. Germline lookup yields CDR1 SGHNT and CDR2 YENEEA. DNA of the CDR3: TGTGCCAGCAGCTTGGAATGGGGCGCGTGGGGCTACACCTTC. Its translation is CASSLEWGAWGYTF.

A single count supports this clone. The rearrangement joins TRBV29-1 to TRBJ2-1; 14 bases map to TRBD2. Germline assignment: CDR1 SQVTM and CDR2 ANQGSEA. Trimming cost V 7 bases and J 7 bases; bases outside gene matches: 9. The CDR3 is made up of 15 amino acids. CDR3 sequence (DNA): TGCAGCGCCCGACCCGGGACTAGCGGGAGAAATGAGCAGTTCTTC. Its protein is CSARPGTSGRNEQFF.

The chain is built from TRBV6-8 and TRBJ2-2, with no clear D. The germline gives CDR1 MNHGY, CDR2 SAAAGT. The ends were cut back, 7 bases at V and 7 bases at J, with 19 bases in the middle. This CDR3 has 15 residues. CDR3 sequence: CASIRSQVTGGELFF. In DNA form, the CDR3 reads TGTGCCAGCATACGGAGCCAGGTCACCGGCGGGGAGCTGTTTTTT.

The chain has TRBV6-8 and TRBJ2-5, with D unclear. Germline lookup yields CDR1 MNHGY and CDR2 SAAAGT. The CDR3 is 13 amino acids. V gave up 2 bases and J gave up 4 bases, with 8 bases separating them. Here the CDR3 reads CASSYDVRETQYF. The CDR3 DNA reads TGTGCCAGCAGTTACGATGTTAGAGAGACCCAGTACTTC.